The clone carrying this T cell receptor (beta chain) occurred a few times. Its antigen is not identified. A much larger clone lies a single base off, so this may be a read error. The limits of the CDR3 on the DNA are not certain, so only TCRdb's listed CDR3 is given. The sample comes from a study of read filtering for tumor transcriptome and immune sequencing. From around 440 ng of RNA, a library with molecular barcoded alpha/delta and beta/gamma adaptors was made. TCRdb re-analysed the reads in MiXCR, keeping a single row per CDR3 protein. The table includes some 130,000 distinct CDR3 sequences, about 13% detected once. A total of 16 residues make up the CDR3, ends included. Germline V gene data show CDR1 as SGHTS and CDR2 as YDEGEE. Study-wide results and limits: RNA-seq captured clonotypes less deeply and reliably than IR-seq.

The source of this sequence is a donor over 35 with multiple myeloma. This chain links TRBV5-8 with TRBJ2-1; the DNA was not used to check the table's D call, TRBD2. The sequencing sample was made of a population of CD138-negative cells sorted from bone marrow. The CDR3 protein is CACSAGLAGAINEQFF.